These 29 T cell receptor beta chains originate from one sample sequenced in a study of identical twins (dated by TCRdb to 2016 to 2018). To prepare the library, 5' RACE was applied. Sequenced on an Illumina HiSeq 2000. In TCRdb, the public reads were trimmed at Q25 with fastp and aligned with MiXCR, with productive beta chains retained. Rows with a matching CDR3 protein are joined into one entry that keeps the most common DNA and genes. The sample contains just over 450,000 distinct CDR3 sequences, 12% to 15% of them found a single time. Around 0.57% of the sample comes from the top ten. The data were also submitted as part of a second study, on yellow fever vaccine responses in identical twins.

Sequencing was performed on CD4+ T cells sorted from blood. Source of these receptors: a woman aged 18-35 years in good health.

This clonotype was seen at least ten times. The chain links TRBV27 to TRBJ2-1; 15 positions agree with TRBD2. This CDR3 comprises 18 residues. V lost 2 bases to trimming and J lost 0 bases; unmatched junction nucleotides: 2. CDR1 and CDR2 (germline): MNHEY, SMNVEV (reference sequence). The CDR3 DNA sequence: TGTGCCAGCAGTTTAGGACTAGCGGGGGGGCCCTCCTACAATGAGCAGTTCTTC. The encoded protein is CASSLGLAGGPSYNEQFF.

This clonotype was detected a few times. The chain couples TRBV6-2 or TRBV6-3 to TRBJ2-3, with D possibly TRBD1 on 6 matching bases. This CDR3 comprises 12 residues. V dropped 11 bases and J dropped 4 bases, with 13 bases sitting between them. CDR1 and CDR2 from the germline V gene are MNHEY and SVGEGT. As DNA, the CDR3 is TGTGCCTGTCGAGGGGGTTCAGATACGCAGTATTTT. Encoded protein: CACRGGSDTQYF.

This rearrangement joins TRBV12-3 or TRBV12-4 to TRBJ2-1; 9 nucleotides align to TRBD2. CDR3 size: 15 residues. J lost 7 bases, V lost 7 bases, and 11 bases had no gene match. The CDR3 reads CASILVAGGGNEQFF. DNA of the CDR3: TGTGCCAGCATCCTTGTGGCGGGAGGGGGGAATGAGCAGTTCTTC.

The chain joins TRBV19 to TRBJ2-7; D remains ambiguous. Trimming took 1 base from V and 3 from J, leaving 7 bases between them. The CDR3 spans 13 residues. Germline loops: CDR1 LNHDA, CDR2 SQIVND (reference sequence). CDR3 loop: CASSIGLRYEQYF. DNA of the CDR3: TGTGCCAGTAGTATAGGGCTCCGCTACGAGCAGTACTTC. Combining the CDR3 with reference TRBV19 and TRBJ2-7 gives the whole variable domain DGGITQSPKYLFRKEGQNVTLSCEQNLNHDAMYWYRQDPGQGLRLIYYSQIVNDFQKGDIAEGYSVSREKKESFPLTVTSAQKNPTAFYLCASSIGLRYEQYFGPGTRLTVT.

The V call is TRBV11-2, the J call TRBJ2-1; D not resolved. The CDR3 loop spans 19 amino acids. Germline V lookup: CDR1 SGHAT, CDR2 FQNNGV. V was cut by 2 bases and J by 1 base, with 21 bases left in between. The CDR3 reads CASSLPPHGQGRSYNEQFF. The CDR3 DNA is TGTGCCAGCAGCTTACCCCCACACGGCCAAGGGCGTTCCTACAATGAGCAGTTCTTC. Drawing the rest from reference TRBV11-2 and TRBJ2-1, the complete variable domain is EAGVAQSPRYKIIEKRQSVAFWCNPISGHATLYWYQQILGQGPKLLIQFQNNGVVDDSQLPKDRFSAERLKGVDSTLKIQPAKLEDSAVYLCASSLPPHGQGRSYNEQFFGPGTRLTVL.

This clonotype occurred a few times. The chain recombines TRBV10-3 with TRBJ2-3; no clear D gene. V lost 0 bases, J lost 2 bases, and 6 bases lay in between. CDR1 is ENHRY and CDR2 is SYGVKD in the germline V gene. The CDR3 loop spans 14 amino acids. The CDR3 spells CAISESWVTDTQYF. CDR3 bases: TGTGCCATCAGTGAGTCGTGGGTCACAGATACGCAGTATTTT.

This clonotype was recorded a few times. This chain links TRBV29-1 with TRBJ2-7; D uncertain. The CDR3 has 12 residues. The germline V gene has CDR1 SQVTM and CDR2 ANQGSEA. V lost 7 bases and J lost 3, with 13 bases in between. The CDR3: CSADNNDYEQYF. DNA for the CDR3: TGCAGCGCTGATAACAACGACTACGAGCAGTACTTC.

V and J are TRBV28 and TRBJ2-7; TRBD2 agrees at 10 bases. The CDR3 length is 14 residues. Germline V CDR1 and CDR2: MDHEN, SYDVKM. With 7 bases clipped from V and 2 bases from J, the junction kept 5 bases outside the gene matches. The CDR3 is CASTVAGGPYEQYF. Here the CDR3 DNA reads TGTGCCAGCACCGTAGCGGGAGGTCCCTACGAGCAGTACTTC. Drawing the rest from reference TRBV28 and TRBJ2-7, the complete variable domain is DVKVTQSSRYLVKRTGEKVFLECVQDMDHENMFWYRQDPGLGLRLIYFSYDVKMKEKGDIPEGYSVSREKKERFSLILESASTNQTSMYLCASTVAGGPYEQYFGPGTRLTVT.

This clonotype was found a few times. The CDR3 region is CASTIANEKLFF. The CDR3 DNA follows: TGTGCCAGTACCATCGCTAATGAAAAACTGTTTTTT. The chain carries TRBV19 and TRBJ1-4; D gene unclear. Germline V gene sequence: CDR1 LNHDA, CDR2 SQIVND (reference sequence). The V gene lost 7 bases and the J gene lost 3 bases, with 6 bases spanning the gap. The CDR3 covers 12 residues.

There are a few counts of this clonotype. The rearrangement joins TRBV6-5 to TRBJ2-7; D remains unclear. The V and J ends lost 4 bases and 2 bases respectively, with 15 bases between them. The CDR3 is 15 residues long. The germline V gene has CDR1 MNHEY and CDR2 SVGAGI. The DNA for the CDR3 is TGTGCCAGCAGTTCTAGACACCTAGGACCCTACGAGCAGTACTTC. Its translation is CASSSRHLGPYEQYF.

This chain links TRBV9 with TRBJ2-5; tentative D call: TRBD1 (5 bases). Germline CDR1 SGDLS, CDR2 YYNGEE. The CDR3 is made up of 16 amino acids. The V end lost 2 bases, the J end lost 5 bases, and 19 bases lay between the germline ends. The CDR3, as DNA: TGTGCCAGCAGCGTCCTGGCAGTTCAGGGCAGGGAGACCCAGTACTTC. The encoded protein is CASSVLAVQGRETQYF.

The rearrangement links TRBV4-3 to TRBJ1-2, with D maybe TRBD1 (6 bases). The V gene lost 0 bases and the J gene lost 5 bases, with 13 bases spanning the gap. Germline V gene sequence: CDR1 LGHNA, CDR2 YSLEER. CDR3 length: 15 amino acids. CDR3 sequence reads: CASSQDQDQGYGYTF. In nucleotides, the CDR3 is TGCGCCAGCAGCCAAGATCAAGACCAGGGGTATGGCTACACCTTC.

This chain joins TRBV9 and TRBJ2-2, with D perhaps TRBD1 (6 bases). Trimming removed 4 bases at V and 1 base at J, with 14 bases between. The CDR3 has 16 residues. The V gene's germline CDR1 is SGDLS and CDR2 YYNGEE. The CDR3 here is CASSPGTGLNTGELFF. The CDR3 nucleotides read TGTGCCAGCAGCCCCGGCACAGGGTTGAACACCGGGGAGCTGTTTTTT.

This clonotype was counted between two and nine times. This chain connects TRBV3-1 to TRBJ2-7, with 7 bases fitting TRBD2. Trimming took 3 bases from V and 5 from J; bases not matched to a gene: 10. The CDR3 extends over 15 amino acids. The V gene's germline CDR1 is LGHDT and CDR2 YNNKEL (reference sequence). CDR3 nucleotide sequence: TGTGCCAGCAGCCAGAGAGACGGGAGGACCAACGAGCAGTACTTC. This encodes CASSQRDGRTNEQYF.

The genes are TRBV29-1 and TRBJ2-2, with D possibly TRBD2 on 5 matching bases. V lost 8 bases to trimming and J lost 0 bases, with 10 bases between them. CDR1 is SQVTM and CDR2 is ANQGSEA in the germline V gene. This CDR3 comprises 13 residues. The CDR3 DNA reads TGCAGCTATTCCGGGGCGAACACCGGGGAGCTGTTTTTT. This codes for CSYSGANTGELFF.

The sample holds a few counts of this clonotype. This rearrangement joins TRBV10-3 to TRBJ2-7; 8 nucleotides line up with TRBD2. The V and J ends lost 6 bases and 4 bases, in that order; junction bases with no gene match: 11. The V gene's germline CDR1 is ENHRY and CDR2 SYGVKD. This CDR3 spans 15 amino acids. Written as DNA, the CDR3 is TGTGCCATCAGCCCGGGAGGGCCAGGGGATTACGAGCAGTACTTC. Residues: CAISPGGPGDYEQYF.

This clonotype came up a few times. The chain is built from TRBV14 and TRBJ2-7; possible D gene TRBD2, 6 bases. The CDR3 covers 15 residues. The germline gives CDR1 SGHDN, CDR2 FVKESK. V gave up 4 bases and J gave up 2 bases, with 15 bases separating them. The CDR3 reads CASSPERGVPYEQYF. As DNA, the CDR3 is TGTGCCAGCAGCCCAGAGCGCGGGGTTCCCTACGAGCAGTACTTC.

This clonotype was detected ten times or more. This chain uses TRBV12-3 or TRBV12-4 with TRBJ1-5; D is unclear. The V and J ends lost 4 bases and 6 bases respectively, with 16 bases between them. The CDR3 contains 15 residues. The CDR3 DNA reads TGTGCCAGCAGTTGGAACACCGGCGGAAGTCAGCCCCAGCATTTT. It translates to CASSWNTGGSQPQHF.

This clonotype showed up just a few times. This sequence joins TRBV6-1 and TRBJ1-4; D gene uncertain. The germline V and J ends were trimmed by 7 bases and 0 bases, with 27 bases remaining between them. CDR1 and CDR2 (germline): MNHNS, SASEGT. The CDR3 spans 20 residues. CDR3 protein: CASTESAPIWAHATNEKLFF. In DNA, the CDR3 is TGTGCCAGCACAGAAAGCGCCCCAATCTGGGCCCATGCAACTAATGAAAAACTGTTTTTT.

V gene TRBV6-1 combines with J gene TRBJ1-1; D gene unclear. The CDR3 is made up of 13 amino acids. Per the germline V gene, CDR1 is MNHNS and CDR2 is SASEGT. Trimming stripped 4 bases from V and 11 bases from J, with 17 bases between. The CDR3 sequence is CASSGDPEGWAFF. In nucleotides, the CDR3 is TGTGCCAGCAGTGGCGACCCCGAGGGATGGGCTTTCTTT.

This clonotype occurred a few times. This sequence joins TRBV7-2 and TRBJ2-1, with D unclear. This CDR3 spans 14 amino acids. V shed 1 base and J shed 3 bases, with 7 bases lying between them. Germline V CDR1 and CDR2: SGHTA, FQGNSA. This CDR3 reads CASSLVQNYNEQFF. The DNA of the CDR3 is TGTGCCAGCAGCTTAGTACAAAACTACAATGAGCAGTTCTTC.

This clonotype has just a few counts. The chain links TRBV7-9 to TRBJ2-5; D uncertain. Germline V gene data show CDR1 as SEHNR and CDR2 as FQNEAQ (reference sequence). V lost 1 base, J lost 5 bases, and 8 bases lay in between. This CDR3 has 13 residues. CDR3 DNA sequence: TGTGCCAGCAGCTTAGAACCGCGGGAGACCCAGTACTTC. Protein: CASSLEPRETQYF.

V and J are TRBV5-1 and TRBJ2-3, with 9 bases fitting TRBD2. CDR1 SGHRS and CDR2 YFSETQ come from the germline V gene. After removal of 4 bases from V and 3 bases from J, the junction contained 12 bases not matched to a gene. CDR3 length equals 17 residues. The CDR3 region has the DNA TGCGCCAGCAGCCGACAACCTAGCGGGAAGGAGACAGATACGCAGTATTTT. Its translation is CASSRQPSGKETDTQYF.

In this sample, this clonotype turned up a few times. The chain is built from TRBV20-1 and TRBJ2-4, with D possibly matching TRBD2 (5 bases). Deletions cut 4 bases from V and 3 bases from J, with 7 bases between. CDR3 length: 12 amino acids. The germline CDR1 and CDR2 sequences are DFQATT and SNEGSKA (reference sequence). CDR3 protein: CSATGDKNIQYF. CDR3 coding DNA: TGCAGTGCTACCGGGGACAAAAACATTCAGTACTTC.

This clonotype was seen only a few times. The V call is TRBV20-1, the J call TRBJ1-1; D unclear. Trimming removed 5 bases at V and 1 base at J, with 11 bases between. The germline V gene encodes CDR1 DFQATT and CDR2 SNEGSKA (reference sequence). The CDR3 covers 13 residues. Here the CDR3 DNA reads TGCAGTGCTCGCTCGGTAGGGAACACTGAAGCTTTCTTT. Translating it yields CSARSVGNTEAFF.

This clonotype was picked up a small number of times. V and J are TRBV7-9 and TRBJ2-3; D might be TRBD1 or TRBD2, each matching 6 bases. There are 15 residues in the CDR3. V lost 7 bases to trimming and J lost 1 base, with 15 bases between them. Per germline, CDR1 SEHNR and CDR2 FQNEAQ (reference sequence). The CDR3 protein is CASKRRDMGTDTQYF. The CDR3 nucleotides are TGTGCCAGCAAGAGGCGGGACATGGGCACAGATACGCAGTATTTT.

This clonotype came up a few times. The rearrangement uses TRBV2 and TRBJ2-2; a possible D gene is TRBD2 (6 bases). V lost 10 bases, J lost 1 base, and 13 bases lay in between. Germline V gives CDR1 SNHLY, CDR2 FYNNEI. The length of the CDR3 is 14 residues. The CDR3 sequence is CATTASENTGELFF. For the CDR3, the DNA is TGTGCCACCACGGCTAGCGAGAACACCGGGGAGCTGTTTTTT.

The sample holds a few counts of this clonotype. V usage is TRBV3-1 and J usage is TRBJ2-2; 7 bases are shared with TRBD2. The CDR3 is 16 amino acids. V was pared by 0 bases and J by 4 bases, with 5 bases of the junction left unmatched. Per the germline V gene, CDR1 is LGHDT and CDR2 is YNNKEL (reference sequence). This CDR3 is CASSQDVGGSTGELFF. Written as DNA, the CDR3 is TGTGCCAGCAGCCAAGATGTGGGGGGGTCCACCGGGGAGCTGTTTTTT.

The chain uses TRBV5-8 and TRBJ2-7; 7 positions agree with TRBD1. CDR1 is SGHTS and CDR2 is YDEGEE in the germline V gene. J was trimmed by 2 bases and V by 3 bases; bases with no gene match: 5. The CDR3 runs 14 residues. CDR3 sequence (DNA): TGTGCCAGCAGCTGGGGACAGCCACCCTACGAGCAGTACTTC. Its translation: CASSWGQPPYEQYF.